A single T cell receptor beta chain is shown here with its context. The antigen remains unidentified. The sample is drawn from a study of CD8+ T cells in alopecia areata. CD4+ and CD8+ T cells were sorted from PBMCs. Germline-derived CDR1 and CDR2 are SQVTM and ANQGSEA. CDR3 length: 14 amino acids. V gave up 5 bases and J gave up 3 bases; unmatched junction bases: 8. Study outcomes and limitations: Alphabeta T cells residing in normal skin are also sequenced in scalp samples. TCRs were shared less clearly across patients than in mice, possibly for HLA-related reasons. Lesional tissue from the scalp (especially in alopecia totalis/universalis) showed higher clonality than normal scalp.

RNA, once extracted, was reverse transcribed into cDNA for use as the sequencing template. Sequencing used immunoSEQ multiplex PCR; TCRdb keeps in-frame clones, though not all of them. This table has around 100,000 clones, 55% appearing once. The specimen sequenced was CD4+ T cells sorted from blood. This clonotype was sampled from a human donor in good health. V gene TRBV29-1 combines with J gene TRBJ2-3, with 7 bases aligning to TRBD2. The CDR3 here is CSVKAGTPTDTQYF. The CDR3 DNA is TGCAGCGTTAAAGCGGGGACTCCTACAGATACGCAGTATTTT.